The following is a TCR beta chain sequence with its context. Its target is not known. V shed 2 bases and J 4 bases; nucleotides not matched to a gene: 4. The germline gives CDR1 MNHEY, CDR2 SVGAGI. The CDR3 totals 15 residues. The data were produced by immunoSEQ multiplex PCR, yet TCRdb's version contains in-frame clones alone and is incomplete. The sample has approximately 63,000 clones, 79% seen once. The data originate from a study of OX40 agonist ivuxolimab in advanced cancers. As for the study in general: Ivuxolimab, an antibody acting as an agonist of OX40 (CD134), was used to treat patients. The dose-escalation group included hepatocellular carcinoma, melanoma, renal cell carcinoma and head and neck cancer. Eligibility rules accepted prior anti-PD-1, anti-PD-L1 or anti-CTLA-4 therapy, and 35% to 40% had some. Findings of the study overall: Blood T cells, both CD4+ and CD8+, expanded clonally by week 6 at 0.1 to 3.0 mg/kg.

The sequence was collected from an adult with an advanced solid tumor such as melanoma, head and neck, liver or kidney cancer. This rearrangement joins TRBV6-5 to TRBJ1-3, with 8 positions matching TRBD1. The sequencing here drew on CD4+ or CD8+ T cells sorted from blood, taken in a trial of the OX40 agonist ivuxolimab. CDR3 DNA sequence: TGTGCCAGCAGTTACGGACAGGGCTCAGGAAACACCATATATTTT. This sequence encodes CASSYGQGSGNTIYF.